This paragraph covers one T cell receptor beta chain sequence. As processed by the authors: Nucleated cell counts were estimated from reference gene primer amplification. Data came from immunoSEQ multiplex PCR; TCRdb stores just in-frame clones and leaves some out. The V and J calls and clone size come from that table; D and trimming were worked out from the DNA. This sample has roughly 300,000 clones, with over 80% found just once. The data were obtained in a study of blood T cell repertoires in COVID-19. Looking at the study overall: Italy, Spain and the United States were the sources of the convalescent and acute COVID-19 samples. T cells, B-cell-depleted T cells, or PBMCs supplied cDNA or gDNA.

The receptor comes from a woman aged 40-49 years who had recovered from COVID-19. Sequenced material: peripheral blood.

The CDR3 is CASSPRLLKQGWTGELFF. CDR3 sequence (DNA): TGTGCCAGCAGCCCCAGACTCCTTAAACAGGGGTGGACCGGGGAGCTGTTTTTT. This chain uses TRBV13 with TRBJ2-2, with TRBD1 matching 7 bases. The germline gives CDR1 PRHDT, CDR2 FYEKMQ (reference sequence). The CDR3 spans 18 residues. Unmatched junction bases numbered 17, after V lost 5 bases and J lost 5 bases.